This TCR beta chain was identified during a study of T cells in Graves' hyperthyroidism and ophthalmopathy. TCR beta CDR3 sequences were amplified from RNA transcripts. The HTBI set primed first-round TCR CDR3 RT-PCR. TCRdb redid the calling of the multiplex PCR reads with MiXCR, one entry per CDR3 protein. This table has hundreds of thousands of distinct CDR3 sequences, less than 45% appearing once. The CDR3 extends over 14 amino acids. Germline assignment: CDR1 SGDLS and CDR2 YYNGEE. Trimming removed 4 bases from V and 1 base from J, with 11 bases in between. The clonotype originates from an adult man with Graves' disease, either hyperthyroidism or ophthalmopathy (not recorded which). Material: peripheral blood or thyroid tissue (not recorded which). The chain employs TRBV9 and TRBJ1-1, with D possibly being TRBD1 (5 bases). The CDR3: CASSFKGSNTEAFF. CDR3 bases: TGTGCCAGCAGCTTTAAGGGGTCGAACACTGAAGCTTTCTTT.